This T cell receptor beta chain derives from a study of T-cell memory formation after mild COVID-19. Overall study: Clusters of TCRs were largely donor specific. General study results and limits: Prior to infection, memory already included some responding clones, suggesting cross-reactive memory joined. Nothing showed for sure that second-wave clones peaking on day 37 were SARS-CoV-2 specific. Contracting CD4+ clones sat mainly in CM and EM; CD8+ in EMRA.

The germline V gene encodes CDR1 PRHDT and CDR2 FYEKMQ (reference sequence). Germline trimming cut 5 bases from V and 8 bases from J; bases unmatched to any gene: 6. The CDR3 loop spans 16 amino acids. In TCRdb, the 5' RACE reads were re-called with MiXCR into one record per CDR3 protein. This table has about 180,000 distinct CDR3 sequences, approximately 18% appearing once. On this clonotype: What it recognizes is unknown.

Specimen: PBMCs or a T cell subset sorted from them (not recorded which). This TCR derives from a man between 18 and 35 years old who had mild COVID-19 (a few samples of this study predate the infection). Cell type and time point are not known. The chain carries TRBV13 and TRBJ2-2; 15 nucleotides agree with TRBD2. DNA for the CDR3: TGTGCCAGCAGCCGAGGACTAGCGGGGGGGTGGGGGGAGCTGTTTTTT. It translates to CASSRGLAGGWGELFF.